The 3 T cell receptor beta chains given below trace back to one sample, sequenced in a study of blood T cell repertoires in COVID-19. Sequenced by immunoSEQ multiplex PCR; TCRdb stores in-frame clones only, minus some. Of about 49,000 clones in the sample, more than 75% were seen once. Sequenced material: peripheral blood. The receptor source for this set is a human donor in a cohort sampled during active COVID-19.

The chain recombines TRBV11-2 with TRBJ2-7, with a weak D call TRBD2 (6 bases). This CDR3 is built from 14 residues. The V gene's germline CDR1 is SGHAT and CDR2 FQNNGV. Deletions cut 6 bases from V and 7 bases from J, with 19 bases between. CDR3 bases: TGTGCCAGCAGGGTCCTATGGGACTCCCCAGAGCAGTACTTC. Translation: CASRVLWDSPEQYF.

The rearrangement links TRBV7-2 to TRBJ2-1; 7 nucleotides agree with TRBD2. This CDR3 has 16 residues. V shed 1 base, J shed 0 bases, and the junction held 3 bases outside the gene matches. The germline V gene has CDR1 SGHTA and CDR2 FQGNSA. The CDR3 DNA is TGTGCCAGCAGCTTAGGACTAGCTGACTCCTACAATGAGCAGTTCTTC. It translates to CASSLGLADSYNEQFF.

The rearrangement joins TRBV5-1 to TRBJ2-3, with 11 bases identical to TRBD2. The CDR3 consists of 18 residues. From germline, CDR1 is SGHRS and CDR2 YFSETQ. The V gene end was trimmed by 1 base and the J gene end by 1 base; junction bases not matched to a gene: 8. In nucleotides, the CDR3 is TGCGCCAGCAGCTTGTTGGGCCCACTAGCGGGAGGCACAGATACGCAGTATTTT. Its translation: CASSLLGPLAGGTDTQYF.